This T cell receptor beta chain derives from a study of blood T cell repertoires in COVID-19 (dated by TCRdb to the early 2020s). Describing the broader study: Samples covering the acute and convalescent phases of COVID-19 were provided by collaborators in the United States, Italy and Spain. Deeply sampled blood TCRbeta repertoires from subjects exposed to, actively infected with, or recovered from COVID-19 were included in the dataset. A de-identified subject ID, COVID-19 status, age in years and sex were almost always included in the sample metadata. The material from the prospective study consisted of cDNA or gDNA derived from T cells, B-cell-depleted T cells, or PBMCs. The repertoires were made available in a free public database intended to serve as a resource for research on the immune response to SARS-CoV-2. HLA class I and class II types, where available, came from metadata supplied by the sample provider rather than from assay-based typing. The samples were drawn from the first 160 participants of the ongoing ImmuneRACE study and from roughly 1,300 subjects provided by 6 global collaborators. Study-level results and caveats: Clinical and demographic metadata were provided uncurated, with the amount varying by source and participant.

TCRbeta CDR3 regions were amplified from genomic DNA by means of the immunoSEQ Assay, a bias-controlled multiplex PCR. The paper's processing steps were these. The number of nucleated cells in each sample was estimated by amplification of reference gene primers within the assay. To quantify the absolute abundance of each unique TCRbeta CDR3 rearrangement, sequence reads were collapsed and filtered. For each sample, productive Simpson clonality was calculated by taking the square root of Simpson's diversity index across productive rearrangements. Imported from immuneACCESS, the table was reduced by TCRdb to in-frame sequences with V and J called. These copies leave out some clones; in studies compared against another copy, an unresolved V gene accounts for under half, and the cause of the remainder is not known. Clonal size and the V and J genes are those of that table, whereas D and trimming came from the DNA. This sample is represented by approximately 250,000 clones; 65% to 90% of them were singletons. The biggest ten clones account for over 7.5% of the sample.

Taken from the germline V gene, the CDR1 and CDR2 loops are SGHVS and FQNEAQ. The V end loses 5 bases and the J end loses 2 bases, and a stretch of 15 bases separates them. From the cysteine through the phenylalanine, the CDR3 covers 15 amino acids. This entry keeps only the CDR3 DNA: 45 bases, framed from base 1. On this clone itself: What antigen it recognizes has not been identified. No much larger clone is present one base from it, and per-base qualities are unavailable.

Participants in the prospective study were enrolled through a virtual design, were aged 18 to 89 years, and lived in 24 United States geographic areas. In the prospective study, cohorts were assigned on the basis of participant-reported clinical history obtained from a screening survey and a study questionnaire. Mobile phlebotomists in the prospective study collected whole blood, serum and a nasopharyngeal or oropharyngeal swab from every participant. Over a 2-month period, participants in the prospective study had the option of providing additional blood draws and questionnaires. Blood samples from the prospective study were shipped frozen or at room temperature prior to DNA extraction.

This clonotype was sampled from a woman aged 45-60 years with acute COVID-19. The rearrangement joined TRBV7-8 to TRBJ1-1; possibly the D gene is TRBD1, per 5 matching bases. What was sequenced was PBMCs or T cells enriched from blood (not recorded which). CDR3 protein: CASSHRGLSNTEAFF. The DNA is TGTGCCAGCAGCCACCGGGGGTTAAGCAACACTGAAGCTTTCTTT.